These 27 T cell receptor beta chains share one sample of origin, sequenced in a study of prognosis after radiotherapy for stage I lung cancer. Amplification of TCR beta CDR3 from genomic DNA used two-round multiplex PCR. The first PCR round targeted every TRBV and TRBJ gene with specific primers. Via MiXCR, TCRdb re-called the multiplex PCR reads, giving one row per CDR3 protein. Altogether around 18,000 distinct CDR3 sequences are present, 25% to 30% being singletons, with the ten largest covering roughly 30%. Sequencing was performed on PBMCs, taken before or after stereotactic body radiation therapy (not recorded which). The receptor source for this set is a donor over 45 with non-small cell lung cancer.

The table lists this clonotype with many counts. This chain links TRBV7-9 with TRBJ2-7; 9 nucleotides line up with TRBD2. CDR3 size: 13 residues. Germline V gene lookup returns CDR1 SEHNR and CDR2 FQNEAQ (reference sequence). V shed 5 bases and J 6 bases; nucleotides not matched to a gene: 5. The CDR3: CASSQAGGAEQYF. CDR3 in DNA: TGTGCCAGCAGCCAGGCGGGGGGGGCCGAGCAGTACTTC.

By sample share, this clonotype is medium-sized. This chain's CDR3 is CASSREFGTSGLYNEQFF. CDR3 in DNA: TGCGCCAGCAGCCGGGAGTTCGGGACTAGCGGCCTCTACAATGAGCAGTTCTTC. The V and J genes are TRBV4-3 and TRBJ2-1; TRBD2 aligns across 11 bases. CDR1 is LGHNA, CDR2 YSLEER, per germline. Trimming at V came to 4 bases and at J to 3 bases, leaving 11 bases not matched to a gene. There are 18 residues in the CDR3.

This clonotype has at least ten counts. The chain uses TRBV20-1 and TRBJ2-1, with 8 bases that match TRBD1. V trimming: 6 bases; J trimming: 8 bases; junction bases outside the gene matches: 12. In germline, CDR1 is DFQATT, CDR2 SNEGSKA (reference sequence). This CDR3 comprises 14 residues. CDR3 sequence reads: CSAQSAGQGDEQFF. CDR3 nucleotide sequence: TGCAGTGCCCAATCCGCCGGACAGGGCGATGAGCAGTTCTTC.

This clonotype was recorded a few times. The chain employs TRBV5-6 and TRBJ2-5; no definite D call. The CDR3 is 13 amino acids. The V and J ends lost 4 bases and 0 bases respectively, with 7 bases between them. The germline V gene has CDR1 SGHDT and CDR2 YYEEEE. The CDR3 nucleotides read TGTGCCAGCAGCACCCAGAACCAAGAGACCCAGTACTTC. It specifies CASSTQNQETQYF.

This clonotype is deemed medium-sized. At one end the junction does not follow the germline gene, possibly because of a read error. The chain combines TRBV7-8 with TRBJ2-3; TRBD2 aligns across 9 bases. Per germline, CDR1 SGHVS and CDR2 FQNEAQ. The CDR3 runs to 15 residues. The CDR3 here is CASSVAGASTDTQYF. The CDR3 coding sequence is TGTGCCAGCAGCGTAGCGGGGGCTAGCACAGATACGCAGTATTTT.

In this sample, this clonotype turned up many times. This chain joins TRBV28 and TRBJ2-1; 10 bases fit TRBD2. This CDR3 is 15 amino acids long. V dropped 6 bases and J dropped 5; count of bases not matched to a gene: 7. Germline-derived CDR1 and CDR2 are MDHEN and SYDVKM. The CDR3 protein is CASRTPGLAHNEQFF. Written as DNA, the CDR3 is TGTGCCAGCAGGACCCCGGGACTAGCGCACAATGAGCAGTTCTTC. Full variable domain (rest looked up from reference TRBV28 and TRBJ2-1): DVKVTQSSRYLVKRTGEKVFLECVQDMDHENMFWYRQDPGLGLRLIYFSYDVKMKEKGDIPEGYSVSREKKERFSLILESASTNQTSMYLCASRTPGLAHNEQFFGPGTRLTVL.

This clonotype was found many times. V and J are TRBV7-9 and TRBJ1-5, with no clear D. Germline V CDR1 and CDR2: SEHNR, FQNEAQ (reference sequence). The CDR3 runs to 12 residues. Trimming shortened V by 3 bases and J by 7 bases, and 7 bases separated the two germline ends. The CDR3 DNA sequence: TGTGCCAGCAGCTTGCATGGACAGCCCCAGCATTTT. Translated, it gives CASSLHGQPQHF.

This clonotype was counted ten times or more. The CDR3: CASSLYQGPQYF. The CDR3 DNA sequence: TGTGCCAGCAGTTTGTACCAGGGCCCGCAGTATTTT. This chain uses TRBV28 with TRBJ2-3, with D maybe TRBD1 (5 bases). V was cut by 3 bases and J by 10 bases, with 11 bases left in between. Germline V gene data show CDR1 as MDHEN and CDR2 as SYDVKM. The CDR3 has 12 amino acids. Together with reference TRBV28 and TRBJ2-3, the CDR3 gives the full variable domain: DVKVTQSSRYLVKRTGEKVFLECVQDMDHENMFWYRQDPGLGLRLIYFSYDVKMKEKGDIPEGYSVSREKKERFSLILESASTNQTSMYLCASSLYQGPQYFGPGTRLTVL.

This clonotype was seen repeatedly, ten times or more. The CDR3 sequence: CASSRVDEQFF. CDR3 in DNA: TGTGCCAGCAGCAGGGTAGATGAGCAGTTCTTC. The V and J genes are TRBV6-1 and TRBJ2-1; TRBD1 is a possible D gene (5 bases). V was cut by 6 bases and J by 8 bases, with 8 bases left in between. The CDR3 has 11 amino acids. Per the germline V gene, CDR1 is MNHNS and CDR2 is SASEGT.

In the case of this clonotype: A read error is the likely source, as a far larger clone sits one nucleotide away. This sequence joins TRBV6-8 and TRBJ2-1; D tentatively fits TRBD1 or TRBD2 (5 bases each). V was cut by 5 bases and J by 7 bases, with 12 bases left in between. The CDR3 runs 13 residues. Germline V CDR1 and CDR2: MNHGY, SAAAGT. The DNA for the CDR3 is TGTGCCAGCAGTGCCGGGACCAAAAATGAGCAGTTCTTC. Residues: CASSAGTKNEQFF.

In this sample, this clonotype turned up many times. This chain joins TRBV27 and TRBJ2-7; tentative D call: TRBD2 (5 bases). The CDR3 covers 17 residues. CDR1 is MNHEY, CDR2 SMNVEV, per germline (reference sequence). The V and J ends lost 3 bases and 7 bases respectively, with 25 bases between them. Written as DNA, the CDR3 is TGTGCCAGCAGTTTGTCGGGCGTCGGAGGTCCAAGGATGGAGCAGTACTTC. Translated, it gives CASSLSGVGGPRMEQYF.

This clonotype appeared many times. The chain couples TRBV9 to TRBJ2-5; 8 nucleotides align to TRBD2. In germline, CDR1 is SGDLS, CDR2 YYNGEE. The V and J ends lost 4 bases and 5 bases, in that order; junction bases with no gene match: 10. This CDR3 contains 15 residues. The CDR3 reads CASSRGEGTRETQYF. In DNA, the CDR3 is TGTGCCAGCAGCCGTGGTGAGGGGACTAGGGAGACCCAGTACTTC.

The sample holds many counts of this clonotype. This chain's CDR3 is CASSVSSAQETQYF. Here the CDR3 DNA reads TGTGCCAGCAGTGTCAGCAGCGCCCAAGAGACCCAGTACTTC. This chain connects TRBV2 to TRBJ2-5; D remains unclear. The V gene lost 4 bases and the J gene lost 1 base, with 10 bases spanning the gap. Germline V CDR1 and CDR2: SNHLY, FYNNEI. The CDR3 runs 14 residues.

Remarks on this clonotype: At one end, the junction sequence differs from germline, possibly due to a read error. CDR3 coding DNA: TGCAGTGCGCCGCTGACTGCCCCTACGGAGTATTTT. This sequence encodes CSAPLTAPTEYF. J is TRBJ2-3 and V is TRBV20-1; D unclear. This CDR3 region has 12 residues. Germline assignment: CDR1 DFQATT and CDR2 SNEGSKA (reference sequence).

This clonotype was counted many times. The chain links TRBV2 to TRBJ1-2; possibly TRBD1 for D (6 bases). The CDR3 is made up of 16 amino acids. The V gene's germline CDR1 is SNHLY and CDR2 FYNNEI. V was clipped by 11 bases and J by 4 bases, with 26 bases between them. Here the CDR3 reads CAGSHGAGEESYGYTF. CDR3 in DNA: TGTGCCGGTAGCCACGGGGCAGGGGAGGAGAGCTATGGCTACACCTTC.

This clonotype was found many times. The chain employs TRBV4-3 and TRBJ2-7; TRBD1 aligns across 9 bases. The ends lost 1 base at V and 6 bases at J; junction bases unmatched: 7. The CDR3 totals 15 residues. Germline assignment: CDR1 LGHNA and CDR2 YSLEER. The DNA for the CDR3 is TGCGCCAGCAGCCAAGTGGGACAGGGAAGGGGCGAGCAGTACTTC. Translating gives CASSQVGQGRGEQYF.

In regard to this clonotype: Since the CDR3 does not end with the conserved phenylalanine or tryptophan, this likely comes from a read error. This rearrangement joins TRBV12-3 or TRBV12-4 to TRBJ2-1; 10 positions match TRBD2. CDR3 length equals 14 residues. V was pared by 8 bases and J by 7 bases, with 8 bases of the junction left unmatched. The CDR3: CASGAGGALNEQFI. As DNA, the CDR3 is TGTGCCAGCGGAGCGGGAGGGGCTTTGAATGAGCAGTTCATC.

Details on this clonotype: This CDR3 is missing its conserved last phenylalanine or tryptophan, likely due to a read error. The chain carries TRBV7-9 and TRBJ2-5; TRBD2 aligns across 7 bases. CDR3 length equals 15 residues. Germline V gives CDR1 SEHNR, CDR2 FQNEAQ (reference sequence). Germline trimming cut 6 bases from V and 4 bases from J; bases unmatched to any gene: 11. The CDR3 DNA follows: TGTGCCAGCAGGGTAGAGGGAGGGCGTGGAGAGACCCAGTACTCC. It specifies CASRVEGGRGETQYS.

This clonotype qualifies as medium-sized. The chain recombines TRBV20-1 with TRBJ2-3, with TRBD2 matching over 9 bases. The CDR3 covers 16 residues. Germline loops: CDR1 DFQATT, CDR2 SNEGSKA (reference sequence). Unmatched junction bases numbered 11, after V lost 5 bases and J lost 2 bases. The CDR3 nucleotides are TGCAGTGCTCGAAACTTTCTAGCGGGATACACAGATACGCAGTATTTT. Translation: CSARNFLAGYTDTQYF.

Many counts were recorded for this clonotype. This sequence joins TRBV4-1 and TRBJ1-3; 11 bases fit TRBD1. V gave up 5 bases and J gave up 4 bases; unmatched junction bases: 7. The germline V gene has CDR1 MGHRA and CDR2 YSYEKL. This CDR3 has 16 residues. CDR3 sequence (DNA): TGCGCCAGCAGCAGGACAGGGGGCGATCCAGGAAACACCATATATTTT. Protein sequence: CASSRTGGDPGNTIYF.

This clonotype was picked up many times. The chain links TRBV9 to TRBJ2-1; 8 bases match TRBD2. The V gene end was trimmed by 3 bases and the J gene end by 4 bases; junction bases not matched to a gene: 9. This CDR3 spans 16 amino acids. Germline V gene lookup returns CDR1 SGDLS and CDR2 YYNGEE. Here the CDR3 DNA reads TGTGCCAGCAGCGGAACTAGCGGAAGGGGGTACAATGAGCAGTTCTTC. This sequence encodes CASSGTSGRGYNEQFF.

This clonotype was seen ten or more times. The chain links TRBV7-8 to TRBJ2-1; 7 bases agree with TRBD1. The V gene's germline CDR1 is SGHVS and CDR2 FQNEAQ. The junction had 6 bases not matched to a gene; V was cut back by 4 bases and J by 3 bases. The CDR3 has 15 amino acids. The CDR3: CASSSDRQNYNEQFF. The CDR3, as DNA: TGTGCCAGCAGCTCGGACAGGCAGAACTACAATGAGCAGTTCTTC.

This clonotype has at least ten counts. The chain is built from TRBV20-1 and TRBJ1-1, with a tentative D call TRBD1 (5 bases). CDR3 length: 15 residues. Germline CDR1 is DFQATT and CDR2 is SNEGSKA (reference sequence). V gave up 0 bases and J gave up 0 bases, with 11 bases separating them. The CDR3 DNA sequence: TGCAGTGCTAGAGATCAAAGGGACTTGAACACTGAAGCTTTCTTT. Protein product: CSARDQRDLNTEAFF.

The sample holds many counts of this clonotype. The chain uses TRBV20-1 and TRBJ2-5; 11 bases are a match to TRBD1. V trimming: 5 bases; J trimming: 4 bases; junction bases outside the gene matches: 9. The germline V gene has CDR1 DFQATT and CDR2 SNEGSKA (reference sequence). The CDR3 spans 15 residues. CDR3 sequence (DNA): TGCAGTGCTGACCCCGGGACAGGGGGAGGAGAGACCCAGTACTTC. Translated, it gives CSADPGTGGGETQYF.

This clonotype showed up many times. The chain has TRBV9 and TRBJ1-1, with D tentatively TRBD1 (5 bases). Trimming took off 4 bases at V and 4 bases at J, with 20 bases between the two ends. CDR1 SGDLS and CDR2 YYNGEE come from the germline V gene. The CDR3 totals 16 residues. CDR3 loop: CASSPRGISGVTEAFF. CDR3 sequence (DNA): TGTGCCAGCAGCCCGAGGGGCATATCGGGGGTCACTGAAGCTTTCTTT.

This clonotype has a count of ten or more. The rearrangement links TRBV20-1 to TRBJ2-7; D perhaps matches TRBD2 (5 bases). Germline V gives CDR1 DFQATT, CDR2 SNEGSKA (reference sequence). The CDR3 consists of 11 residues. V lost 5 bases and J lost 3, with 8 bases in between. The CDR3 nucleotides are TGCAGTGCTGAGGGAAACTACGAGCAGTACTTC. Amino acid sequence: CSAEGNYEQYF.

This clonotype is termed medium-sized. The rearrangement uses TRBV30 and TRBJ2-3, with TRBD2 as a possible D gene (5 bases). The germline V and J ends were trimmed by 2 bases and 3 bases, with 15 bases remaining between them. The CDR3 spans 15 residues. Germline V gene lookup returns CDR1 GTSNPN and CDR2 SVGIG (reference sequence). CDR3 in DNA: TGTGCCTGGAGTACCACCACACGAGGGACAGATACGCAGTATTTT. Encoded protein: CAWSTTTRGTDTQYF.